This TCR beta chain comes out of a study of cytomegalovirus exposure and HLA in healthy donors. This CDR3 is 15 amino acids long. The ends lost 0 bases at V and 4 bases at J; junction bases unmatched: 2. Germline V gene lookup returns CDR1 MNHEY and CDR2 SVGAGI. Assay used: immunoSEQ multiplex PCR; TCRdb lists only in-frame clones, some missing. The sample holds 59,000 or so clones, approximately 89% seen once. Sequencing was done on a sample of PBMCs. This clonotype was obtained from a woman under 30 in good health and CMV-seronegative. The chain combines TRBV6-5 with TRBJ1-2; 10 nucleotides align to TRBD1. This CDR3 is CASSYSTGGGYGYTF. CDR3 DNA: TGTGCCAGCAGTTACTCGACAGGGGGCGGCTATGGCTACACCTTC.